This entry lists 31 T cell receptor beta chains sequenced from one sample in a study of T cell repertoires in cytomegalovirus infection. For these TCRs, the target antigens are not known. TCRdb used MiXCR to reprocess the reads, holding one entry per CDR3 protein. In the table there are 830,000 or so distinct CDR3 sequences, 32% of which are singletons. The specimen was cultured CD8+ T cells from PBMCs, collected from culture after CMV antigen stimulation. These TCRs come from a human donor in good health (CMV status not recorded). Some clones in this sample may be carry-over from other donors' samples.

The chain links TRBV29-1 to TRBJ2-7; possible D gene TRBD1, 5 bases. Germline V gene sequence: CDR1 SQVTM, CDR2 ANQGSEA. V was pared by 0 bases and J by 4 bases, with 13 bases between. This CDR3 is 14 amino acids long. The CDR3 DNA reads TGCAGCGTTGAAGATCTTTCCGACAGTTACGAGCAGTACTTC. Its translation is CSVEDLSDSYEQYF.

This clonotype has ten or more counts. This chain joins TRBV7-6 and TRBJ2-7, with D hard to call. V dropped 2 bases and J dropped 5 bases, with 4 bases sitting between them. The CDR3 totals 11 residues. CDR1 SGHVS and CDR2 FNYEAQ come from the germline V gene. The CDR3 DNA reads TGTGCCAGCAGCTTAAACAACGAGCAGTACTTC. It encodes CASSLNNEQYF. Combining the CDR3 with reference TRBV7-6 and TRBJ2-7 gives the whole variable domain GAGVSQSPRYKVTKRGQDVALRCDPISGHVSLYWYRQALGQGPEFLTYFNYEAQQDKSGLPNDRFSAERPEGSISTLTIQRTEQRDSAMYRCASSLNNEQYFGPGTRLTVT.

This clonotype was recorded many times. This chain connects TRBV7-2 to TRBJ1-2, with 10 bases fitting TRBD1. The CDR3 extends over 15 amino acids. With 4 bases clipped from V and 0 bases from J, the junction kept 2 bases outside the gene matches. Germline V gives CDR1 SGHTA, CDR2 FQGNSA. CDR3 in DNA: TGTGCCAGCAGCTCTGGGACAGGGGCTAACTATGGCTACACCTTC. This sequence encodes CASSSGTGANYGYTF.

The rearrangement uses TRBV6-4 and TRBJ1-2; D is possibly TRBD1 (5 bases). This CDR3 comprises 12 residues. Germline-derived CDR1 and CDR2 are MRHNA and SNTAGT. Trimming pared 3 bases from V and 4 bases from J, leaving 6 bases between. The DNA for the CDR3 is TGTGCCAGCAGTGATGGGACCTATGGCTACACCTTC. As protein: CASSDGTYGYTF.

The CDR3 sequence is CSARDSLSYEQYV. CDR3 nucleotides: TGCAGTGCTAGAGATTCGCTCTCCTACGAGCAGTACGTC. The rearrangement uses TRBV20-1 and TRBJ2-7, with D uncertain. Trimming shortened V by 0 bases and J by 0 bases, and 6 bases separated the two germline ends. CDR1 is DFQATT and CDR2 is SNEGSKA in the germline V gene (reference sequence). The CDR3 extends over 13 amino acids.

The rearrangement joins TRBV7-9 to TRBJ2-7; 7 nucleotides agree with TRBD2. This CDR3 contains 15 residues. Per the germline V gene, CDR1 is SEHNR and CDR2 is FQNEAQ (reference sequence). The V and J ends lost 5 bases and 4 bases, in that order; junction bases with no gene match: 11. The CDR3 loop is CASSIAKRDGYEQYV. For the CDR3, the DNA is TGTGCCAGCAGCATTGCGAAGCGGGACGGATACGAGCAGTACGTC.

The gene calls are TRBV6-6 and TRBJ2-7; D is undetermined. The V end lost 2 bases, the J end lost 7 bases, and 18 bases lay between the germline ends. CDR1 and CDR2 from the germline V gene are MNHNY and SVGAGI (reference sequence). The CDR3 runs 15 residues. This CDR3 is CASSYPELDTKEQYF. The CDR3 region has the DNA TGTGCCAGCAGTTACCCGGAACTTGACACGAAAGAGCAGTACTTC.

The rearrangement links TRBV18 to TRBJ1-1; TRBD1 is a possible D gene (6 bases). With 7 bases removed from V and 1 base from J, the gap between germline ends came to 13 bases. Germline V gene lookup returns CDR1 KGHSH and CDR2 LQKENI. There are 14 residues in the CDR3. The CDR3 region is CASCQGSRNTEAFF. CDR3 sequence (DNA): TGTGCCAGCTGTCAGGGGAGTCGGAACACTGAAGCTTTCTTT.

Here the CDR3 reads CASSPSPGPIETQYF. The CDR3 DNA is TGTGCCAGCAGCCCATCTCCGGGTCCTATAGAGACCCAGTACTTC. This chain connects TRBV7-3 to TRBJ2-5; D gene uncertain. The CDR3 length is 15 residues. Per the germline V gene, CDR1 is SGHTA and CDR2 is FQGTGA. Trimming cost V 5 bases and J 4 bases, with 17 bases left between them.

V is TRBV10-3 and J is TRBJ1-4; the D gene is possibly TRBD1 (5 bases). The CDR3 is 12 residues long. V lost 2 bases, J lost 8 bases, and 6 bases lay in between. CDR1 ENHRY and CDR2 SYGVKD come from the germline V gene. CDR3 sequence: CAISEGAEKLFF. CDR3 nucleotide sequence: TGTGCCATCAGTGAGGGGGCCGAAAAACTGTTTTTT.

The rearrangement links TRBV6-1 to TRBJ1-4; D unclear. The length of the CDR3 is 13 residues. Trimming left V 4 bases short and J 10 bases short, with 13 bases between. Germline V gene lookup returns CDR1 MNHNS and CDR2 SASEGT. Here the CDR3 DNA reads TGTGCCAGCAGTGTAGGCCGTCGGGGAAAACTGTTTTTT. Amino acids: CASSVGRRGKLFF.

V is TRBV7-8 and J is TRBJ1-5, with a possible D match to TRBD1 (5 bases). Germline V gene sequence: CDR1 SGHVS, CDR2 FQNEAQ. The CDR3 is 14 amino acids. Trimming cost V 5 bases and J 4 bases, with 12 bases left between them. The CDR3 DNA reads as TGTGCCAGCAGCATACCAGGGAGGAATCAGCCCCAGCATTTT. Protein: CASSIPGRNQPQHF.

In this sample, this clonotype turned up a few times. The rearrangement joins TRBV5-8 to TRBJ2-3; D possibly corresponds to TRBD2 (5 bases). Deletions cut 2 bases from V and 4 bases from J, with 14 bases between. The germline V gene has CDR1 SGHTS and CDR2 YDEGEE. The CDR3 has 15 amino acids. Written as DNA, the CDR3 is TGTGCCAGCAGCTTAAGGGCAGGAGGTGCAGATACGCAGTATTTT. Residues: CASSLRAGGADTQYF.

This clonotype was seen a few times. V and J are TRBV9 and TRBJ2-1; D is unresolved. Looked up from germline, CDR1 is SGDLS and CDR2 is YYNGEE. V was pared by 0 bases and J by 0 bases, with 7 bases between. CDR3 length equals 15 residues. The CDR3 DNA reads TGTGCCAGCAGCGTAGATCTGAGCTCCTACAATGAGCAGTTCTTC. Translating it yields CASSVDLSSYNEQFF.

The genes are TRBV27 and TRBJ2-3; a possible D gene is TRBD1 (5 bases). Germline CDR1 MNHEY, CDR2 SMNVEV (reference sequence). V lost 2 bases, J lost 4 bases, and 10 bases lay in between. The CDR3 is 14 residues long. CDR3 region: CASSLQGLPDTQYF. The CDR3 DNA is TGTGCCAGCAGTTTACAGGGCCTCCCAGATACGCAGTATTTT.

CDR3 bases: TGTGCCAGCGGGGGGACCTCCTACAATGAGCAGTTCTTC. Translating gives CASGGTSYNEQFF. The chain is built from TRBV9 and TRBJ2-1, with a weak D call TRBD2 (6 bases). V was trimmed by 7 bases and J by 0 bases, leaving 8 bases between them. Germline V gene data show CDR1 as SGDLS and CDR2 as YYNGEE. The CDR3 spans 13 residues.

This clonotype occurred a few times. This sequence joins TRBV5-5 and TRBJ2-4, with D possibly called TRBD1 or TRBD2 (7 bases each). The CDR3 is 16 residues long. Germline V gene lookup returns CDR1 SGHKS and CDR2 YYEKEE (reference sequence). The ends were cut back, 3 bases at V and 1 base at J, with 14 bases in the middle. CDR3 sequence reads: CASSSHRGGAKNIQYF. CDR3 bases: TGTGCCAGCAGCTCCCACAGGGGAGGGGCCAAAAACATTCAGTACTTC.

The chain joins TRBV12-3 or TRBV12-4 to TRBJ1-1, with unresolved D. CDR3 length: 12 amino acids. V lost 4 bases to trimming and J lost 8 bases, with 11 bases between them. CDR3 in amino acids: CASSWMDGEAFF. The CDR3 bases are TGTGCCAGCAGTTGGATGGACGGGGAAGCTTTCTTT.

The chain has TRBV6-1 and TRBJ2-1; TRBD1 matches 10 bases. Germline CDR1 MNHNS, CDR2 SASEGT. CDR3 length: 18 residues. V lost 5 bases and J lost 4; bases outside the gene matches: 14. The CDR3 coding sequence is TGTGCCAGCAGTTCACTATCGAGAGACAGGGGGCCTTACAATGAGCAGTTCTTC. Translated: CASSSLSRDRGPYNEQFF.

This clonotype was seen ten or more times. The chain combines TRBV7-8 with TRBJ2-4; D call uncertain. CDR1 and CDR2 from the germline V gene are SGHVS and FQNEAQ. This CDR3 contains 16 residues. V was cut by 5 bases and J by 0 bases, with 14 bases left in between. CDR3 sequence reads: CASSQKTLVAKNIQYF. For the CDR3, the DNA is TGTGCCAGCAGCCAAAAGACCCTAGTAGCCAAAAACATTCAGTACTTC.

The chain links TRBV7-8 to TRBJ1-1; the D gene is possibly TRBD1 (5 bases). Trimming cost V 0 bases and J 1 base, with 15 bases left between them. Looked up from germline, CDR1 is SGHVS and CDR2 is FQNEAQ. The CDR3 consists of 17 residues. The CDR3 DNA follows: TGTGCCAGCAGCTTAGCGCTGGGACCGGTCTCGAACACTGAAGCTTTCTTT. Encoded protein: CASSLALGPVSNTEAFF. Together with reference TRBV7-8 and TRBJ1-1, the CDR3 gives the full variable domain: GAGVSQSPRYKVAKRGQDVALRCDPISGHVSLFWYQQALGQGPEFLTYFQNEAQLDKSGLPSDRFFAERPEGSVSTLKIQRTQQEDSAVYLCASSLALGPVSNTEAFFGQGTRLTVV.

V and J are TRBV4-1 and TRBJ1-2, with TRBD1 as a possible D gene (6 bases). With 1 base removed from V and 5 bases from J, the gap between germline ends came to 14 bases. Germline V gives CDR1 MGHRA, CDR2 YSYEKL. CDR3 length: 15 residues. The CDR3 DNA sequence: TGCGCCAGCAGCCAAGTGGACAGCCGAGGATATGGCTACACCTTC. It yields the protein CASSQVDSRGYGYTF.

V and J are TRBV20-1 and TRBJ2-7; D might be TRBD1 or TRBD2, each matching 5 bases. The ends were cut back, 7 bases at V and 1 base at J, with 26 bases in the middle. CDR3 size: 17 residues. CDR1 is DFQATT and CDR2 is SNEGSKA in the germline V gene (reference sequence). In nucleotides, the CDR3 is TGCAGTGTTCCCTCGGGGCAGGCATCCTCGATTTCCTACGAGCAGTACTTC. This sequence encodes CSVPSGQASSISYEQYF.

This rearrangement joins TRBV6-4 to TRBJ2-6; D remains ambiguous. In germline, CDR1 is MRHNA, CDR2 SNTAGT. Trimming removed 0 bases at V and 1 base at J, with 4 bases between. The CDR3 runs 15 residues. CDR3 bases: TGTGCCAGCAGTGACTCGGGGTCTGGGGCCAACGTCCTGACTTTC. Amino acid sequence: CASSDSGSGANVLTF.

This clonotype was seen at least ten times. The chain is built from TRBV7-8 and TRBJ2-7, with D unresolved. The CDR3 has 14 residues. Germline CDR1 and CDR2: SGHVS and FQNEAQ. V lost 1 base to trimming and J lost 0 bases, with 7 bases between them. The CDR3 DNA is TGTGCCAGCAGCTTAGTCCCTAGCTCCTACGAGCAGTACTTC. Amino acid sequence: CASSLVPSSYEQYF. Combining the CDR3 with reference TRBV7-8 and TRBJ2-7 gives the whole variable domain GAGVSQSPRYKVAKRGQDVALRCDPISGHVSLFWYQQALGQGPEFLTYFQNEAQLDKSGLPSDRFFAERPEGSVSTLKIQRTQQEDSAVYLCASSLVPSSYEQYFGPGTRLTVT.

The V call is TRBV6-2 or TRBV6-3, the J call TRBJ2-3; D may be TRBD2 (5 bases). Germline CDR1 MNHEY, CDR2 SVGEGT. V was shortened by 6 bases and J by 0 bases, with 16 bases between the two germline ends. The CDR3 runs 16 residues. The CDR3 sequence: CASRLGPSTSTDTQYF. The CDR3 bases are TGTGCCAGCAGACTAGGACCCTCAACTAGCACAGATACGCAGTATTTT.

The chain combines TRBV28 with TRBJ2-4; D possibly corresponds to TRBD2 (7 bases). The CDR3 runs 14 residues. Trimming took off 8 bases at V and 0 bases at J, with 11 bases between the two ends. Germline V gene sequence: CDR1 MDHEN, CDR2 SYDVKM. The CDR3 loop reads CASGGGLAKNIQYF. Written as DNA, the CDR3 is TGTGCCAGCGGGGGGGGGCTAGCCAAAAACATTCAGTACTTC.

This sequence joins TRBV7-2 and TRBJ1-2; D gene unclear. Deletions cut 5 bases from V and 4 bases from J, with 8 bases between. Per germline, CDR1 SGHTA and CDR2 FQGNSA. The CDR3 runs to 12 residues. The CDR3 nucleotides are TGTGCCAGCAGCCATAGAATCTATGGCTACACCTTC. Translated, it gives CASSHRIYGYTF.

V is TRBV4-1 and J is TRBJ2-1; D gene unclear. The germline gives CDR1 MGHRA, CDR2 YSYEKL. V gave up 2 bases and J gave up 3 bases, with 20 bases separating them. This CDR3 has 18 residues. The CDR3 DNA reads as TGCGCCAGCAGCCAATTAGAGGACGCACCCCTCCTCTACAATGAGCAGTTCTTC. Protein: CASSQLEDAPLLYNEQFF.

V gene TRBV9 combines with J gene TRBJ2-5; D is uncertain. V was cut by 0 bases and J by 13 bases, with 16 bases left in between. The V gene's germline CDR1 is SGDLS and CDR2 YYNGEE. The CDR3 is 13 residues long. The CDR3 coding sequence is TGTGCCAGCAGCGTAGAGTCCCGGGCCCCCTGGTACTTC. It yields the protein CASSVESRAPWYF. The entire variable domain, with the rest obtained from reference TRBV9 and TRBJ2-5, is as follows: DSGVTQTPKHLITATGQRVTLRCSPRSGDLSVYWYQQSLDQGLQFLIQYYNGEERAKGNILERFSAQQFPDLHSELNLSSLELGDSALYFCASSVESRAPWYFGPGTRLLVL.

The chain carries TRBV7-9 and TRBJ2-7; 7 bases are shared with TRBD1. The CDR3 is made up of 15 amino acids. The ends lost 6 bases at V and 2 bases at J; junction bases unmatched: 10. CDR1 SEHNR and CDR2 FQNEAQ come from the germline V gene (reference sequence). The DNA of the CDR3 is TGTGCCAGCAGTCTTCTGACAGGGACACCCTACGAGCAGTACTTC. Its translation is CASSLLTGTPYEQYF.